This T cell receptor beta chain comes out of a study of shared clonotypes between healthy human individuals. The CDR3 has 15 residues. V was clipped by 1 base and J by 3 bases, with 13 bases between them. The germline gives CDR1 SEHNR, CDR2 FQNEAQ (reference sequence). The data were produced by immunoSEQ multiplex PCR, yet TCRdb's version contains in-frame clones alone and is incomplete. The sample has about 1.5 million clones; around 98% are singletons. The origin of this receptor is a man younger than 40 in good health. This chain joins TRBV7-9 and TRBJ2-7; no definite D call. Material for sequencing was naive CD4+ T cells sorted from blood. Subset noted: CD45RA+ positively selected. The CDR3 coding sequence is TGTGCCAGCAGCTTAGGGTTTGGCGTTAGCTACGAGCAGTACTTC. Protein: CASSLGFGVSYEQYF. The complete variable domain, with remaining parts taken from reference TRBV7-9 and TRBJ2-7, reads DTGVSQNPRHKITKRGQNVTFRCDPISEHNRLYWYRQTLGQGPEFLTYFQNEAQLEKSRLLSDRFSAERPKGSFSTLEIQRTEQGDSAMYLCASSLGFGVSYEQYFGPGTRLTVT.